One sample yielded the 3 T cell receptor beta chains listed below, sequenced in a study of CD8 T cells in Susac syndrome (dated by TCRdb to about 2019). The method was the immunoSEQ multiplex PCR assay. RNA was extracted using the RNeasy kit, and about 0.45 to 1 ug of the RNA was reverse transcribed with random hexamers. In-frame beta chains were kept once TCRdb had trimmed the public reads at Q25 with fastp and called clones with MiXCR. One record per CDR3 amino acid sequence lists the most common genes and DNA. Across this sample there are about 300,000 distinct CDR3 sequences, with about 89% seen only once. Of the sample, around 0.18% falls within the top ten clones. Sequencing was performed on CD8+ T cells from PBMCs. These receptors all come from a human donor with multiple sclerosis.

The genes are TRBV19 and TRBJ2-7, with unresolved D. Germline assignment: CDR1 LNHDA and CDR2 SQIVND (reference sequence). This CDR3 comprises 13 residues. With 5 bases removed from V and 2 bases from J, the gap between germline ends came to 10 bases. The CDR3 sequence: CASSYSLTYEQYF. CDR3 in DNA: TGTGCCAGTAGTTACAGCCTGACCTACGAGCAGTACTTC.

The genes are TRBV27 and TRBJ2-7, with D maybe TRBD2 (6 bases). The germline V gene encodes CDR1 MNHEY and CDR2 SMNVEV (reference sequence). The CDR3 is 13 amino acids. Trimming took 10 bases from V and 1 from J, leaving 14 bases between them. The CDR3 spells CATKGRGSYEQYF. CDR3 in DNA: TGTGCCACCAAGGGGCGGGGATCCTACGAGCAGTACTTC.

This clonotype was picked up a small number of times. The V call is TRBV25-1, the J call TRBJ2-7, with 8 bases identical to TRBD2. Looked up from germline, CDR1 is MGHDK and CDR2 is SYGVNS. The CDR3 extends over 17 amino acids. V lost 1 base, J lost 3 bases, and 11 bases stayed unmatched. CDR3 in DNA: TGTGCCAGCAGTGAATTCACTAAATTAGCGGGGAGCTACGAGCAGTACTTC. It yields the protein CASSEFTKLAGSYEQYF.